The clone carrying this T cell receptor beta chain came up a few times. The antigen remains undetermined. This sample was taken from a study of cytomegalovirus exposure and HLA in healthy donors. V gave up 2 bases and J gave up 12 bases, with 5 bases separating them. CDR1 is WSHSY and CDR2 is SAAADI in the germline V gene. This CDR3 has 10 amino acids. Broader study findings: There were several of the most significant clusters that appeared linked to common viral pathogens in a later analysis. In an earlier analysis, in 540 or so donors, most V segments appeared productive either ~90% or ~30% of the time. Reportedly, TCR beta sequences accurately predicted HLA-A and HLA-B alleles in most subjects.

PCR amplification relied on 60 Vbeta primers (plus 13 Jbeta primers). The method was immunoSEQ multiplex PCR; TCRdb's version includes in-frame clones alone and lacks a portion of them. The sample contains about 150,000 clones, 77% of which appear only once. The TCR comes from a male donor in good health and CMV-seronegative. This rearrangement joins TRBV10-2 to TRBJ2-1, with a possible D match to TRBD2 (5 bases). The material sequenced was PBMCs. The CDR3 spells CASSEGRQFF. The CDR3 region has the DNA TGCGCCAGCAGTGAGGGGAGGCAGTTCTTC.